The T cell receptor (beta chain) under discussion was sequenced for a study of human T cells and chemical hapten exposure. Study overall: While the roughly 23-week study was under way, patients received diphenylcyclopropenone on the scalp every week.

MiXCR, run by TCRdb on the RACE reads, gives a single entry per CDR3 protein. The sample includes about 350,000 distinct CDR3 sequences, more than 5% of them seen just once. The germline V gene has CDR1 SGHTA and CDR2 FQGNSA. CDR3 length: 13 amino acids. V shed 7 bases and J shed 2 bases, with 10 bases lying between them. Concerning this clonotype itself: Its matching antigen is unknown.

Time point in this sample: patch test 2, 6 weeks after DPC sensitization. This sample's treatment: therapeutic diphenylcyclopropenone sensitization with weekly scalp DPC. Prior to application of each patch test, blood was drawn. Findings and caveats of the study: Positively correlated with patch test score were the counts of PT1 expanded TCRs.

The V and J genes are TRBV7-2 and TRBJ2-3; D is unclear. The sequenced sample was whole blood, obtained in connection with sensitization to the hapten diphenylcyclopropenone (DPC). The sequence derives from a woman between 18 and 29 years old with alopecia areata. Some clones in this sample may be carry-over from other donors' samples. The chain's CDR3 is CASTNGNTDTQYF. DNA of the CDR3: TGTGCCAGCACCAACGGAAACACAGATACGCAGTATTTT. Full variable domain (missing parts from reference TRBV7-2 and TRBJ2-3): GAGVSQSPSNKVTEKGKDVELRCDPISGHTALYWYRQSLGQGLEFLIYFQGNSAPDKSGLPSDRFSAERTGGSVSTLTIQRTQQEDSAVYLCASTNGNTDTQYFGPGTRLTVL.